This entry concerns a single TCR beta chain. Its matching antigen is unknown. The libraries of TRB cDNA were constructed through 5' RACE using UMI labels. TCRdb reprocessed the 5' RACE reads, keeping one entry per CDR3 protein, no DNA. The repertoire table contains about 23,000 distinct CDR3 sequences. The data stem from a study of CXCR3-negative and CXCR3-positive naive CD8 T cells. Study-level points and caveats: Naive CXCR3-positive and CXCR3-negative cells shared similar TRBV-TRBJ usage, unlike memory cells. Whereas both naive subsets had comparably high diversity, memory CD8+ cells had much lower diversity. The naive subsets expressed comparable surface CD5, and the authors inferred TCR strength from TRB CDR3 properties.

The CDR3 is 15 residues long. Germline V CDR1 and CDR2: DFQATT, SNEGSKA (reference sequence). Sequenced material: memory CD8+ T cells from blood. The chain recombines TRBV20-1 with TRBJ1-6; the TRBD1 assignment by TCRdb is unverifiable without DNA. This receptor was taken from a human donor in good health. Some clones in this sample may be carry-over from other donors' samples. CDR3 loop: CSARELQGESEALHF.